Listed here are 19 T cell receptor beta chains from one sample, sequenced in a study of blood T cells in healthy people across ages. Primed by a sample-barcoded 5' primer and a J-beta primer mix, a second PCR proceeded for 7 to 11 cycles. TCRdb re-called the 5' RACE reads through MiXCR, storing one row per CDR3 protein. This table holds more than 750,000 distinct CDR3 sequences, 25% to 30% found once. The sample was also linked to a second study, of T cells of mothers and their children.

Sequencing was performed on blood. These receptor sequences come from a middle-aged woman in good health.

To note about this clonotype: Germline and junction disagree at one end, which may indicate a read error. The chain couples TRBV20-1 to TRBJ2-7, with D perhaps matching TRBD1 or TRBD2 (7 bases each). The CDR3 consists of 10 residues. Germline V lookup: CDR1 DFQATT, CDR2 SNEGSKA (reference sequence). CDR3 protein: CSASRDSGNF. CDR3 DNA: TGCAGTGCCTCCCGGGACAGCGGGAACTTC.

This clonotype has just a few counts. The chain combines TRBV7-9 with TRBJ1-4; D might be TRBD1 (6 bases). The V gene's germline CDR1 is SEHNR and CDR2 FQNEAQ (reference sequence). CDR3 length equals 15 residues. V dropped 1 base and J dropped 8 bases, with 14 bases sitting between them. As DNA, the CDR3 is TGTGCCAGCAGCTTAGACGGCAGGGGTACCGAAAAACTGTTTTTT. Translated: CASSLDGRGTEKLFF.

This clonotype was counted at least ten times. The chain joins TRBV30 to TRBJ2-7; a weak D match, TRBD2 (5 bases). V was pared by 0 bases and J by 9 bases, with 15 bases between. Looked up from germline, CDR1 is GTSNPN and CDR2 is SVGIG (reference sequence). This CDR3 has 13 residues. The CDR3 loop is CAWSVRSGVGQYF. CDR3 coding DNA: TGTGCCTGGAGTGTACGATCCGGGGTCGGGCAGTACTTC.

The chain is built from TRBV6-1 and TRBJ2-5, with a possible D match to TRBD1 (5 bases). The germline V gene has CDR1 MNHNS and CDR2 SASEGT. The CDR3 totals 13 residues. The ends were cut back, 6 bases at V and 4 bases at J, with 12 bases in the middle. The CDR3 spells CASSLTVLETQYF. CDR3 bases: TGTGCCAGCAGCCTGACAGTCCTAGAGACCCAGTACTTC.

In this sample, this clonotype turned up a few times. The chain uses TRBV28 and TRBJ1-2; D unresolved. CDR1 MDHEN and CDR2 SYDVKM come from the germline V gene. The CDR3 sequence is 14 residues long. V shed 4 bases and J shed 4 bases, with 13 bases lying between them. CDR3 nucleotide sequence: TGTGCCAGCAGTTCGCCCCCTTCTGCCTATGGCTACACCTTC. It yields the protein CASSSPPSAYGYTF.

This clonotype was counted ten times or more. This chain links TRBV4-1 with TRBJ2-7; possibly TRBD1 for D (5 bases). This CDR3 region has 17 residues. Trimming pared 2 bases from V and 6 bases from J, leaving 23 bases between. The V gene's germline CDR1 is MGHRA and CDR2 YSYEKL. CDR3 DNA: TGCGCCAGCAGCCAAACCCTTAGCCAAGGGGTATTGGGCGAGCAGTACTTC. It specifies CASSQTLSQGVLGEQYF.

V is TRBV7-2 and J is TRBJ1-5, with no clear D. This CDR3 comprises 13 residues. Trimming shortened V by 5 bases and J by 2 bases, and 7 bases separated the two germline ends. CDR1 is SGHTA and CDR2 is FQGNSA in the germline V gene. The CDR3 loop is CASSGNRNQPQHF. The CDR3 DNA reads TGTGCCAGCAGCGGGAACCGCAATCAGCCCCAGCATTTT.

CDR3 sequence (DNA): TGTGCCAGCAGTTCCGGGGGGGCTGGAAGCACAGATACGCAGTATTTT. Protein: CASSSGGAGSTDTQYF. The genes are TRBV28 and TRBJ2-3, with 8 nucleotides matching TRBD2. With 4 bases clipped from V and 0 bases from J, the junction kept 6 bases outside the gene matches. The length of the CDR3 is 16 residues. CDR1 and CDR2 (germline): MDHEN, SYDVKM. Variable domain in full (rest from reference TRBV28 and TRBJ2-3): DVKVTQSSRYLVKRTGEKVFLECVQDMDHENMFWYRQDPGLGLRLIYFSYDVKMKEKGDIPEGYSVSREKKERFSLILESASTNQTSMYLCASSSGGAGSTDTQYFGPGTRLTVL.

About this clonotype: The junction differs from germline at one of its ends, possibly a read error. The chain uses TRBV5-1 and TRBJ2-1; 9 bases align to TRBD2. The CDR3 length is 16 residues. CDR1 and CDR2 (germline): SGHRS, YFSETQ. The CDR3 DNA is TGCGTCAGCAGCTTTGGAGCGGGGGGTTCCTACAATGAGCAGTTCTTC. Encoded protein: CVSSFGAGGSYNEQFF.

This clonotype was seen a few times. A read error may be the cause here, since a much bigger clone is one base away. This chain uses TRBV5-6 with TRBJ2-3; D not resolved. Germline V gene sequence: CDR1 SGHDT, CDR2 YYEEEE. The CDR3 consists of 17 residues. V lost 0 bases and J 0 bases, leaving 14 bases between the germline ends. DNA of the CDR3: TGTGCCAGCAGCTTGGTACGCGCGGATCCTAGCACAGATACGCAGTATTTT. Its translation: CASSLVRADPSTDTQYF.

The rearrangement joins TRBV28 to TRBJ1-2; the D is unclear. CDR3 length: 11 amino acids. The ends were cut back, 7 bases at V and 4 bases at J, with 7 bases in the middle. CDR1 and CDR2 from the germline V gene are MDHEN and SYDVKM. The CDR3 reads CASKGSYGYTF. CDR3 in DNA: TGTGCCAGCAAAGGGAGCTATGGCTACACCTTC.

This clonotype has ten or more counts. The CDR3 spells CASSLLTTKETQYF. The CDR3 DNA reads as TGTGCCAGCAGCCTTCTCACTACCAAAGAGACCCAGTACTTC. The V and J genes are TRBV14 and TRBJ2-5, with D hard to call. The germline V gene has CDR1 SGHDN and CDR2 FVKESK. V gave up 4 bases and J gave up 3 bases, with 12 bases separating them. There are 14 residues in the CDR3.

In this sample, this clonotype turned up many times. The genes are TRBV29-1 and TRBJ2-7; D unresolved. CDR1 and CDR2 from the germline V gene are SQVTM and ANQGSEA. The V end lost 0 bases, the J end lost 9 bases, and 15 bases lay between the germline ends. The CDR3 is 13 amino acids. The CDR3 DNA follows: TGCAGCGTTGAAGATTTTGTCGGTAGGGTGCAGTACTTC. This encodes CSVEDFVGRVQYF.

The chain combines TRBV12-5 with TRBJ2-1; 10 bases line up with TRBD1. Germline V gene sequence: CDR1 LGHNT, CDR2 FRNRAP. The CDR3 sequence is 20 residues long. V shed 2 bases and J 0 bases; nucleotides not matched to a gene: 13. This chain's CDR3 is CASGLSWLGTGDSSYNEQFF. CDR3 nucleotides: TGTGCTAGTGGTTTGAGTTGGTTGGGGACAGGGGACAGCTCCTACAATGAGCAGTTCTTC. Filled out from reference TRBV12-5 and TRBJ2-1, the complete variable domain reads DARVTQTPRHKVTEMGQEVTMRCQPILGHNTVFWYRQTMMQGLELLAYFRNRAPLDDSGMPKDRFSAEMPDATLATLKIQPSEPRDSAVYFCASGLSWLGTGDSSYNEQFFGPGTRLTVL.

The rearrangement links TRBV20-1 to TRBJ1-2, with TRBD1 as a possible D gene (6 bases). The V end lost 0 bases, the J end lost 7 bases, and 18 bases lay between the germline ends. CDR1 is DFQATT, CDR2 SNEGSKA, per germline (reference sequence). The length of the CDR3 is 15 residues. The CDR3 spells CSAREPDKGEGGYTF. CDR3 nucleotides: TGCAGTGCTAGAGAGCCGGACAAGGGGGAGGGTGGCTACACCTTC.

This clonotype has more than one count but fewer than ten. CDR3 sequence (DNA): TGTGCCAGCAACCTTCAGGGGAGGGGTGAAGCTTTCTTT. It is translated as CASNLQGRGEAFF. The V call is TRBV6-5, the J call TRBJ1-1, with D maybe TRBD1 (6 bases). The CDR3 consists of 13 residues. Germline assignment: CDR1 MNHEY and CDR2 SVGAGI. Trimming removed 7 bases from V and 7 bases from J, with 16 bases in between.

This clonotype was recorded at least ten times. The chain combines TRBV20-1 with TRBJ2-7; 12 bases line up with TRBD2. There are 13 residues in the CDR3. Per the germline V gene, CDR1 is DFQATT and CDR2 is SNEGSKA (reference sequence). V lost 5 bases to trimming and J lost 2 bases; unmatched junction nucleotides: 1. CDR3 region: CSAWTSGAYEQYF. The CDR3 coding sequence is TGCAGTGCTTGGACTAGCGGGGCCTACGAGCAGTACTTC.

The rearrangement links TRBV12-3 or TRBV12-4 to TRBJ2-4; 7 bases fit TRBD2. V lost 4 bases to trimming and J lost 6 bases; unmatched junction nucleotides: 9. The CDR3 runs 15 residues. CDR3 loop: CASSSSGPGGNIQYF. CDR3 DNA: TGTGCCAGCAGTTCGAGCGGGCCGGGAGGAAACATTCAGTACTTC.

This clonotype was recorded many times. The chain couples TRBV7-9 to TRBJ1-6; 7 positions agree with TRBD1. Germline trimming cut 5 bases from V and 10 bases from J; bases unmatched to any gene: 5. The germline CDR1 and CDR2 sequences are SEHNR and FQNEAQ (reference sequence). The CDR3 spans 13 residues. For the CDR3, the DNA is TGTGCCAGCAGCGCAACAGGGGAATCACCCCTCCACTTT. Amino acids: CASSATGESPLHF.